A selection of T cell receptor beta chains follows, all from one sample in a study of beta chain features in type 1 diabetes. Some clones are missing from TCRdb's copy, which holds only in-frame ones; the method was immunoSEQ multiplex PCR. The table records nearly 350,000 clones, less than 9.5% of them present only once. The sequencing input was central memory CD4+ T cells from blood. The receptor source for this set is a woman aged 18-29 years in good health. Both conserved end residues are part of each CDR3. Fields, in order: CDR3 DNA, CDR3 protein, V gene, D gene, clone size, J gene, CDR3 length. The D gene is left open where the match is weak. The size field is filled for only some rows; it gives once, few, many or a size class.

TGTGCCAGCAGCTTAGGCCTCACCTCTAGCCGCTATGGCTACACCTTC CASSLGLTSSRYGYTF TRBV7-2 - many TRBJ1-2 16
TGTGCCAGCTCACGACAGAACACCGGGGAGCTGTTTTTT CASSRQNTGELFF TRBV18 - - TRBJ2-2 13
TGTGCCAGCAGCTTTCAAGGACAGGCTAACACTGAAGCTTTCTTT CASSFQGQANTEAFF TRBV7-8 TRBD1 many TRBJ1-1 15
TGTGCCAGCATACCCAGGGTGGGAACGCCGCAGTATTTT CASIPRVGTPQYF TRBV27 - - TRBJ2-3 13
TGTGCCAGCAGTTTTTCGTCTGATCAGCCCCAGCATTTT CASSFSSDQPQHF TRBV28 - few TRBJ1-5 13
TGTGCCAGCAGGGGCGAATATACGCAGTATTTT CASRGEYTQYF TRBV28 - many TRBJ2-3 11
TGTGCCACCTCTAGCGGGAGGTCCTCAGATACGCAGTATTTT CATSSGRSSDTQYF TRBV25-1 TRBD2 - TRBJ2-3 14
TGTGCCACCAGCACAGAAACCGGGGCTTATGGCTACACCTTC CATSTETGAYGYTF TRBV15 - few TRBJ1-2 14
TGCAGCGTTGTCGCCGGGAACCAAGAGACCCAGTACTTC CSVVAGNQETQYF TRBV29-1 - many TRBJ2-5 13
TGTGCCAGCAGTATCTTCGAGCAGTACTTC CASSIFEQYF TRBV2 - few TRBJ2-7 10
TGTGCCAGCAGCCCGACGGGACTAGCGGGAAAGGGCGAGCAGTACTTC CASSPTGLAGKGEQYF TRBV7-3 TRBD2 few TRBJ2-7 16
TGTGCCACCTCAACGGGTGATGCCTACGAGCAGTACTTC CATSTGDAYEQYF TRBV15 - - TRBJ2-7 13
TGTGCCAGCAAGAATTCTGCTGGGACCCAGTACTTC CASKNSAGTQYF TRBV6-6 - - TRBJ2-5 12
TGTGCCAGCAGTGAAGCAGGCACAGGGAACGGGGAGCTGTTTTTT CASSEAGTGNGELFF TRBV2 - few TRBJ2-2 15
TGTGCCAGCGGGGGTCCCCGTGGAGAAGCTTTCTTT CASGGPRGEAFF TRBV25-1 - many TRBJ1-1 12
TGTGCCAGCAGCCCCCAACTCGACTCAAGGCAGTACTTC CASSPQLDSRQYF TRBV7-2 - few TRBJ2-7 13
TGCGCCAGCAGCCAAGATGAGCGAGCTACGCAGTATTTT CASSQDERATQYF TRBV4-3 - many TRBJ2-3 13
TGTGCCAGCAGCTACGGACAGAAAGAGACCCAGTACTTC CASSYGQKETQYF TRBV7-2 - many TRBJ2-5 13
TGTGCCAGCAGTTGGTCTGGCCTCAACTCCTACGAGCAGTACTTC CASSWSGLNSYEQYF TRBV28 - few TRBJ2-7 15
TGTGCCAGCAGCTTAGCAGGGGGTGGCAGTCAGCCCCAGCATTTT CASSLAGGGSQPQHF TRBV7-9 - - TRBJ1-5 15
TGTGCCAGCAGTTTATTGGGACTCATGGGCAATCAGCCCCAGCATTTT CASSLLGLMGNQPQHF TRBV28 - few TRBJ1-5 16
TGCGCCAGCAGCTTGGCCTGGTCAGACAATGAGCAGTTCTTC CASSLAWSDNEQFF TRBV5-1 - few TRBJ2-1 14
TGTGCCAGCAGCCAAGCGACAGGGGGGAATCAGCCCCAGCATTTT CASSQATGGNQPQHF TRBV4-2 TRBD1 many TRBJ1-5 15
TGTGCCAGCAGCCAGGGATCCTCTGGAAACACCATATATTTT CASSQGSSGNTIYF TRBV2 - - TRBJ1-3 14
TGTGCCAGCACTCTCGGACTGGGAAGCACAGATACGCAGTATTTT CASTLGLGSTDTQYF TRBV27 - - TRBJ2-3 15
TGCAGCGTTGCCGGGACAGGGGTCTACGAGCAGTACTTC CSVAGTGVYEQYF TRBV29-1 TRBD1 - TRBJ2-7 13
TGTGCCAGCAGCTCACCACCTAGAGGGGCCATTCAGTACTTC CASSSPPRGAIQYF TRBV28 - - TRBJ2-4 14
TGTGCCAGCAGTTACCCTCAGGGGGACGGCTACACCTTC CASSYPQGDGYTF TRBV7-6 TRBD1 few TRBJ1-2 13
TGTGCCAGCATCCGGGACAGCCAGGGTGAAGCTTTCTTT CASIRDSQGEAFF TRBV2 TRBD1 - TRBJ1-1 13
TGTGCCAGCAGTTTAGATTTGGAGCTTAATGAAAAACTGTTTTTT CASSLDLELNEKLFF TRBV28 - few TRBJ1-4 15
TGTGCCAGCAGTTTAGGGACAGGGCAAGTGTCCTACGAGCAGTACTTC CASSLGTGQVSYEQYF TRBV28 TRBD1 few TRBJ2-7 16
TGTGCCAGCAGCAATCGACAGTCCCGGGGCACAGATACGCAGTATTTT CASSNRQSRGTDTQYF TRBV4-2 - - TRBJ2-3 16
TGTGCCAGCAGCTTAAGTAGACAGTTCACCGGGGAGCTGTTTTTT CASSLSRQFTGELFF TRBV7-9 - - TRBJ2-2 15
TGTGCCAGCAGCTTAACGAACACCGGGGAGCTGTTTTTT CASSLTNTGELFF TRBV5-4 - few TRBJ2-2 13
TGTGCCAGCAGCTTAGACTATTTTTATGAGCAGTTCTTC CASSLDYFYEQFF TRBV7-3 - few TRBJ2-1 13
TGTGCCAGCAGTTTATCGCCACCGACTAGCGGGAGGGCCGGCGGGACCCAGTACTTC CASSLSPPTSGRAGGTQYF TRBV27 TRBD2 - TRBJ2-5 19
TGTGCCAGCAGTTTAGGCGGGAGGGGCACAGATACGCAGTATTTT CASSLGGRGTDTQYF TRBV27 TRBD2 many TRBJ2-3 15
TGTGCCAGCCTTGGCTCAACTAATGAAAAACTGTTTTTT CASLGSTNEKLFF TRBV28 - - TRBJ1-4 13
TGTGCCAGCAGCTTGGCCTATGCAGGGGAGGGTAGAAACATTCAGTACTTC CASSLAYAGEGRNIQYF TRBV5-5 - many TRBJ2-4 17
TGTGCCAGCAGGTCTGGAGGGGAGAGCAATCAGCCCCAGCATTTT CASRSGGESNQPQHF TRBV28 - - TRBJ1-5 15
TGTGCCAGCAGCTTAATGGGGACTAGCGGCCCCTACAATGAGCAGTTCTTC CASSLMGTSGPYNEQFF TRBV7-3 TRBD2 - TRBJ2-1 17
TGTGCCAGCAGCTTAAAACTGGTAGAAGAGACCCAGTACTTC CASSLKLVEETQYF TRBV5-4 - - TRBJ2-5 14
TGTGCCAGCGACCGGGACAGGATCTACGAGCAGTACTTC CASDRDRIYEQYF TRBV6-1 TRBD1 - TRBJ2-7 13
TGTGCCAGCAGTGTGGGACAGGGGACAGATACGCAGTATTTT CASSVGQGTDTQYF TRBV5-8 TRBD1 many TRBJ2-3 14
TGTGCCAGCAGCCAACCGATTACGACAGGGAGCACCGGGGAGCTGTTTTTT CASSQPITTGSTGELFF TRBV7-8 TRBD1 few TRBJ2-2 17
TGTGCCAGCAGTCCCGACAGGGTCTGGGGTCAGCCCCAGCATTTT CASSPDRVWGQPQHF TRBV2 TRBD1 - TRBJ1-5 15
TGTGCCAGCAGCTTTAATAGACAGGCCCAAGCTTTCTTT CASSFNRQAQAFF TRBV5-8 - many TRBJ1-1 13
TGTGCCAGCAGCCGAGGCCTAGGAGAAGAGACCCAGTACTTC CASSRGLGEETQYF TRBV5-6 - few TRBJ2-5 14
TGTGCCAGCAGCTTCAGACTAGCGGGGACGGAGACCCAGTACTTC CASSFRLAGTETQYF TRBV13 TRBD2 few TRBJ2-5 15
TGTGCCAGCAGCCTTTCAGGGGGCTGGGTCGATGAGCAGTTCTTC CASSLSGGWVDEQFF TRBV7-9 TRBD1 many TRBJ2-1 15
TGTGCCAGCAGATCCATTAGCGGGTCTCTTTCAGATACGCAGTATTTT CASRSISGSLSDTQYF TRBV28 TRBD2 - TRBJ2-3 16
TGTGCCAGCAGCTTAGGGGGGATGAATGAAAAACTGTTTTTT CASSLGGMNEKLFF TRBV7-9 - - TRBJ1-4 14
TGTGCCAGCGGACCCTATACGGACACTGAAGCTTTCTTT CASGPYTDTEAFF TRBV2 - few TRBJ1-1 13
TGTGCCAGCGAGAGGGGCGGGTACGAGCAGTACTTC CASERGGYEQYF TRBV2 - few TRBJ2-7 12